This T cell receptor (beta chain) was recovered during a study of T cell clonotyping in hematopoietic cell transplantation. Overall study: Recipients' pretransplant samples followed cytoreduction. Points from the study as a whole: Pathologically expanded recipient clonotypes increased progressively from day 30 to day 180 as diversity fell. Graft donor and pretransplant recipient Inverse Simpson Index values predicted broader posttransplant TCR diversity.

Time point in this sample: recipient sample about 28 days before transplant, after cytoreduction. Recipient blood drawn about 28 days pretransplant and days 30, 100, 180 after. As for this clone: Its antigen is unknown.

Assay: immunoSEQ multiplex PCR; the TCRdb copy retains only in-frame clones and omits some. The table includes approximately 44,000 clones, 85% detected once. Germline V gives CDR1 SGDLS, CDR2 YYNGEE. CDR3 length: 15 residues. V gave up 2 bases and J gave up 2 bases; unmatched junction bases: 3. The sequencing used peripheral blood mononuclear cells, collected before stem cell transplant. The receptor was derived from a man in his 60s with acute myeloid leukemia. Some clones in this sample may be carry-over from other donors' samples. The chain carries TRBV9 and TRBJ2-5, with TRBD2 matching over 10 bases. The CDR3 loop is CASSVLLAGQETQYF. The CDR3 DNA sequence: TGTGCCAGCAGCGTCTTACTAGCGGGACAAGAGACCCAGTACTTC.